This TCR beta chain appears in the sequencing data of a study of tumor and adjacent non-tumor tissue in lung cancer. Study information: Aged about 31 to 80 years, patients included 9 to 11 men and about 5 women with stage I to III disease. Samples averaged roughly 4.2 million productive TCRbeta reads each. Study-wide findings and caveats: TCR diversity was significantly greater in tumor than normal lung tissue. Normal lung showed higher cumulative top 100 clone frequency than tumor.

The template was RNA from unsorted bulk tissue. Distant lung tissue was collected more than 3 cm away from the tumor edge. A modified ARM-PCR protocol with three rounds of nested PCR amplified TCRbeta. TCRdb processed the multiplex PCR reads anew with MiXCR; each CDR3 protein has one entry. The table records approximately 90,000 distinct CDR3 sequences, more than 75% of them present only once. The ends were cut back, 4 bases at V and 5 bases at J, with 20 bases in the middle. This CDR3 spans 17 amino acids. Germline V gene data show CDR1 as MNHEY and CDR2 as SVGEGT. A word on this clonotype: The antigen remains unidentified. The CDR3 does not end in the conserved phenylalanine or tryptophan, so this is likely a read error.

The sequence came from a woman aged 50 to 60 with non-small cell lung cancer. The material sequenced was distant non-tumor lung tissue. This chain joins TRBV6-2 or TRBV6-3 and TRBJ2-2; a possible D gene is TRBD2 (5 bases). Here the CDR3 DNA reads TGTGCCAGCAGTTCCCGGAGTAGCGTGAGAAGGACCGGGGAGCTGTTTTAT. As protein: CASSSRSSVRRTGELFY.